This T cell receptor (beta chain) is from a study of blood T cell repertoires in COVID-19. For the study at large: Both acute and convalescent COVID-19 samples were obtained from the United States, Italy and Spain. PBMCs, B-cell-depleted T cells, or T cells provided the cDNA or gDNA that made up the material.

Per the original methods: By means of reference gene primer amplification, nucleated cell counts were estimated. Sequenced by immunoSEQ multiplex PCR; TCRdb stores in-frame clones only, minus some. V and J calls and clone size are copied from that table; D and trimming were computed from the DNA. The sample carries around 77,000 clones, approximately 89% recorded once. V was cut by 5 bases and J by 1 base, with 14 bases left in between. Germline V CDR1 and CDR2: ENHRY, SYGVKD. This CDR3 has 15 residues. This clone was recorded once. This TCR came from a woman aged 60-70 years with active COVID-19. The genes are TRBV10-3 and TRBJ1-1; TRBD1 is a possible D gene (6 bases). Sequencing was done on a sample of peripheral blood. CDR3 DNA: TGTGCCATCAGTAACCCCGGGACACAGAACACTGAAGCTTTCTTT. It translates to CAISNPGTQNTEAFF.